These 25 T cell receptor beta chains originate from one sample sequenced in a study of metastatic and nonmetastatic thyroid tumors. TCRdb reprocessed the PCR reads via MiXCR. The table includes 45,000 to 60,000 clones, approximately 17% detected once. Patients were all untreated before their thyroid surgery. Sequencing input: blood. The receptors come from a female donor with papillary thyroid cancer or a benign thyroid nodule (not recorded which). Some clones in this sample may be carry-over from other donors' samples.

V is TRBV20-1 and J is TRBJ1-1; the D gene is possibly TRBD1 (5 bases). Germline V lookup: CDR1 DFQATT, CDR2 SNEGSKA (reference sequence). V lost 6 bases, J lost 2 bases, and 19 bases lay in between. CDR3 length: 15 amino acids. CDR3 protein: CSARMYGGINTEAFF. The CDR3, as DNA: TGCAGTGCCAGAATGTACGGGGGAATTAACACTGAAGCTTTCTTT.

This clone was seen repeatedly, ten times or more. This chain links TRBV20-1 with TRBJ1-1; D is uncertain. Germline values: CDR1 DFQATT, CDR2 SNEGSKA (reference sequence). There are 12 residues in the CDR3. Trimming took 1 base from V and 4 from J, leaving 7 bases between them. In DNA form, the CDR3 reads TGCAGTGCTAGAGTCAGGCCCACTGAAGCTTTCTTT. Translation: CSARVRPTEAFF.

This clone came up many times. Other DNA sequences in this sample translate to the same CDR3. The chain links TRBV28 to TRBJ2-1; 9 bases fit TRBD2. V was clipped by 2 bases and J by 5 bases; unmatched bases: 4. There are 15 residues in the CDR3. Germline values: CDR1 MDHEN, CDR2 SYDVKM. The CDR3 DNA reads as TGTGCCAGCAGTTTACCTAGCGGGAACAACAATGAGCAGTTCTTC. Its protein product is CASSLPSGNNNEQFF. Full variable domain (outside the CDR3, taken from reference TRBV28 and TRBJ2-1): DVKVTQSSRYLVKRTGEKVFLECVQDMDHENMFWYRQDPGLGLRLIYFSYDVKMKEKGDIPEGYSVSREKKERFSLILESASTNQTSMYLCASSLPSGNNNEQFFGPGTRLTVL.

V is TRBV27 and J is TRBJ1-2; D call uncertain. Germline CDR1 MNHEY, CDR2 SMNVEV (reference sequence). The CDR3 consists of 14 residues. Trimming took 8 bases from V and 7 from J, leaving 20 bases between them. DNA of the CDR3: TGTGCCAGCCCGCCCACAGCCTACTCCACTGGCTACACCTTC. The encoded protein is CASPPTAYSTGYTF.

In this sample, this clone turned up many times. The chain employs TRBV11-1 and TRBJ2-3; TRBD1 might be the D (5 bases). The CDR3 is 14 amino acids. The V and J ends lost 3 bases and 2 bases respectively, with 9 bases between them. The germline V gene encodes CDR1 SGHAT and CDR2 FQDESV (reference sequence). CDR3 loop: CASSFDRNTDTQYF. CDR3 DNA sequence: TGTGCCAGCAGCTTCGACAGAAACACAGATACGCAGTATTTT.

A note on this clone: This specimen includes other DNA sequences encoding the same CDR3. The chain employs TRBV7-8 and TRBJ1-1; D is perhaps TRBD1 (5 bases). Germline V lookup: CDR1 SGHVS, CDR2 FQNEAQ. V lost 5 bases and J 6 bases, leaving 22 bases between the germline ends. The CDR3 consists of 16 residues. CDR3 sequence reads: CASSLWTNAPGAEAFF. In nucleotides, the CDR3 is TGTGCCAGCAGCCTCTGGACAAACGCTCCTGGCGCTGAAGCTTTCTTT.

This sequence joins TRBV6-1 and TRBJ1-1, with no clear D. The CDR3 consists of 16 residues. Trimming took 5 bases from V and 3 from J, leaving 19 bases between them. Germline CDR1 MNHNS, CDR2 SASEGT. CDR3 protein: CASSPPSPFGDTEAFF. The CDR3, as DNA: TGTGCCAGCAGTCCACCGAGCCCTTTTGGAGACACTGAAGCTTTCTTT.

A few counts support this clone. This rearrangement joins TRBV12-3 or TRBV12-4 to TRBJ1-2, with TRBD1 as a possible D gene (6 bases). The CDR3 is made up of 14 amino acids. The V end lost 6 bases, the J end lost 8 bases, and 19 bases lay between the germline ends. The CDR3 protein is CASSLPKGVGGYTF. In DNA form, the CDR3 reads TGTGCCAGCAGCCTTCCCAAGGGGGTTGGCGGCTACACCTTC.

This clone was picked up many times. The rearrangement links TRBV27 to TRBJ1-2, with 7 positions matching TRBD1. The CDR3 sequence is 15 residues long. Trimming removed 0 bases from V and 6 bases from J; junction bases left unmatched: 7. Germline assignment: CDR1 MNHEY and CDR2 SMNVEV (reference sequence). CDR3 in DNA: TGTGCCAGCAGTTTATCGTCCGGCCAGGGGGATGGCTACACCTTC. This translates into CASSLSSGQGDGYTF.

This clone was seen repeatedly, ten times or more. The chain is built from TRBV28 and TRBJ2-4; 9 nucleotides agree with TRBD1. The CDR3 contains 14 residues. CDR1 and CDR2 (germline): MDHEN, SYDVKM. The ends lost 6 bases at V and 0 bases at J; junction bases unmatched: 0. In DNA form, the CDR3 reads TGTGCCAGCAGGGACAGGGGAGCCAAAAACATTCAGTACTTC. This translates into CASRDRGAKNIQYF.

This clone has ten or more counts. The chain uses TRBV7-2 and TRBJ2-1; the match to TRBD2 covers 7 bases. This CDR3 has 15 amino acids. V was clipped by 5 bases and J by 6 bases; unmatched bases: 10. The V gene's germline CDR1 is SGHTA and CDR2 FQGNSA. CDR3 in DNA: TGTGCCAGCAGCCGCCGGGACTACCCGCCCAATGAGCAGTTCTTC. Translating it yields CASSRRDYPPNEQFF.

This clone was recorded at least ten times. The rearrangement joins TRBV19 to TRBJ1-2, with D tentatively TRBD1 (6 bases). Deletions cut 6 bases from V and 1 base from J, with 18 bases between. The CDR3 sequence is 16 residues long. Germline loops: CDR1 LNHDA, CDR2 SQIVND (reference sequence). The CDR3 region has the DNA TGTGCCAGTAGCATGGGACAAACGGCCCTTAACTATGGCTACACCTTC. This encodes CASSMGQTALNYGYTF.

The rearrangement links TRBV6-2 or TRBV6-3 to TRBJ2-1; D is unresolved. V shed 4 bases and J shed 7 bases, with 11 bases lying between them. The germline V gene encodes CDR1 MNHEY and CDR2 SVGEGT. This CDR3 is 13 amino acids long. The CDR3 is CASSSPPPNEQFF. The CDR3 coding sequence is TGTGCCAGCAGTTCTCCTCCCCCTAATGAGCAGTTCTTC.

The gene calls are TRBV19 and TRBJ1-2, with 9 bases fitting TRBD1. This CDR3 is built from 16 residues. V trimming: 9 bases; J trimming: 6 bases; junction bases outside the gene matches: 17. Germline CDR1 reads LNHDA; CDR2 reads SQIVND (reference sequence). This CDR3 reads CARSDPDRGFVHGYTF. The CDR3 coding sequence is TGTGCCAGATCCGACCCCGACAGGGGGTTTGTCCATGGCTACACCTTC.

This clone showed up many times. The V and J genes are TRBV20-1 and TRBJ2-1; the match to TRBD2 covers 14 bases. CDR1 DFQATT and CDR2 SNEGSKA come from the germline V gene (reference sequence). J was trimmed by 8 bases and V by 6 bases; bases with no gene match: 12. CDR3 size: 16 residues. The CDR3 sequence: CSAQGLAGVFSDEQFF. CDR3 DNA: TGCAGTGCCCAGGGACTAGCGGGAGTATTTTCCGATGAGCAGTTCTTC.

Ten or more counts support this clone. The chain employs TRBV5-1 and TRBJ2-1; 11 positions agree with TRBD1. CDR1 and CDR2 (germline): SGHRS, YFSETQ. The CDR3 contains 14 residues. With 5 bases clipped from V and 5 bases from J, the junction kept 3 bases outside the gene matches. The CDR3 region has the DNA TGCGCCAGCAGGAAGGGACAGGGGGACAATGAGCAGTTCTTC. This encodes CASRKGQGDNEQFF.

This clone was counted a few times. One end of the junction does not line up with germline, which may come from a read error. CDR3 in DNA: TGTTCCACCAGTTATGTAAGTGAAGGGACAGGTGGCGAGCAGTACTTC. Protein product: CSTSYVSEGTGGEQYF. The chain employs TRBV24-1 and TRBJ2-7, with 8 bases fitting TRBD1. The CDR3 has 16 residues. Germline assignment: CDR1 KGHDR and CDR2 SFDVKD.

The chain couples TRBV18 to TRBJ1-2; a possible D gene is TRBD1 (5 bases). The CDR3 runs 15 residues. With 0 bases removed from V and 4 bases from J, the gap between germline ends came to 12 bases. Germline-derived CDR1 and CDR2 are KGHSH and LQKENI. CDR3 in DNA: TGTGCCAGCTCACCACCGACGGGGCGCGGCTATGGCTACACCTTC. It yields the protein CASSPPTGRGYGYTF.

This clone was seen ten or more times. The V and J genes are TRBV6-1 and TRBJ1-2; 8 bases map to TRBD1. Germline CDR1 reads MNHNS; CDR2 reads SASEGT. This CDR3 spans 14 amino acids. J was trimmed by 7 bases and V by 3 bases; bases with no gene match: 7. CDR3 protein: CASSDRTGMGGYTF. Here the CDR3 DNA reads TGTGCCAGCAGTGACCGGACAGGGATGGGTGGCTACACCTTC.

The chain carries TRBV9 and TRBJ2-3; D is uncertain. The J call is in doubt because the DNA end fits TRBJ2-5 better. The length of the CDR3 is 14 residues. Germline assignment: CDR1 SGDLS and CDR2 YYNGEE. DNA for the CDR3: TGTGCCAGCAGCGTAGGTCGGCTCGGTGAGACCCAGTACTTC. It yields the protein CASSVGRLGETQYF.

V and J are TRBV28 and TRBJ1-2; D not certain. The CDR3 loop spans 14 amino acids. V lost 7 bases and J 3 bases, leaving 15 bases between the germline ends. CDR1 is MDHEN, CDR2 SYDVKM, per germline. In nucleotides, the CDR3 is TGTGCCAGCACTCGGGATAGGGTTGACTATGGCTACACCTTC. Encoded protein: CASTRDRVDYGYTF.

This clone was detected ten times or more. Other DNA sequences of this sample code for an identical CDR3. The genes are TRBV27 and TRBJ2-5; D is uncertain. Trimming cost V 4 bases and J 5 bases, with 14 bases left between them. Germline V lookup: CDR1 MNHEY, CDR2 SMNVEV (reference sequence). The CDR3 has 14 amino acids. The CDR3 region has the DNA TGTGCCAGCAGTTCGACGTCGAGGTGGGAGACCCAGTACTTC. Translating gives CASSSTSRWETQYF.

In its sample, this clone was seen many times. The chain combines TRBV3-1 with TRBJ2-5; TRBD2 aligns across 7 bases. The CDR3 has 16 residues. Germline V gene lookup returns CDR1 LGHDT and CDR2 YNNKEL (reference sequence). Trimming removed 1 base from V and 5 bases from J; junction bases left unmatched: 10. The CDR3 is CASSQGDGGRGETQYF. Written as DNA, the CDR3 is TGTGCCAGCAGCCAAGGAGACGGCGGGAGAGGTGAGACCCAGTACTTC.

In its sample, this clone is medium-sized. CDR3 loop: CASSEMGYEQYF. In nucleotides, the CDR3 is TGTGCCAGCAGTGAAATGGGGTACGAGCAGTACTTC. V is TRBV6-1 and J is TRBJ2-7; D is ambiguous. Trimming removed 2 bases from V and 4 bases from J, with 6 bases in between. CDR1 is MNHNS, CDR2 SASEGT, per germline. This CDR3 has 12 residues.

This clone came up many times. V gene TRBV7-9 combines with J gene TRBJ1-6, with 9 bases matching TRBD1. The length of the CDR3 is 15 residues. Losses at the gene ends were 6 bases for V and 9 bases for J; bases not matched to a gene: 9. The germline V gene encodes CDR1 SEHNR and CDR2 FQNEAQ (reference sequence). In DNA, the CDR3 is TGTGCCAGCAGATACCAAGGGACAGGGAGTTCACCCCTCCACTTT. Translation gives CASRYQGTGSSPLHF.